The present T cell receptor beta chain was sequenced within a study of CD8 T cells in Susac syndrome. V shed 11 bases and J shed 4 bases, with 9 bases lying between them. Germline CDR1 and CDR2: MNHEY and SVGAGI. The CDR3 loop spans 11 amino acids. Negative isolation was used for CD8+ and CD4+ T cells, and FACS enrichment was applied to TEMRA cells. cDNA came from approximately 0.5 to 1 ug RNA primed by random hexamers. Amplification of TCR beta CDR3 by immunoSEQ multiplex PCR spanned 54 Vbeta and 13 Jbeta. Using its own MiXCR run on the immunoSEQ multiplex PCR reads, TCRdb lists one record per CDR3 protein. The table includes 180,000 or so distinct CDR3 sequences, roughly 95% detected once.

Sequenced material: CD4+ T cells from PBMCs. This receptor was identified in a human donor in good health. This sequence joins TRBV6-5 and TRBJ2-1, with D uncertain. The CDR3 loop reads CAAREYNEQFF. As DNA, the CDR3 is TGTGCCGCCCGAGAATACAATGAGCAGTTCTTC.